What follows are 32 T cell receptor beta chains derived from one specimen sequenced in a study of cytomegalovirus exposure and HLA in healthy donors. PCR amplification relied on 60 Vbeta primers (plus 13 Jbeta primers). Here immunoSEQ multiplex PCR was the method, and the copy in TCRdb shows in-frame clones only, minus some. Of around 140,000 clones listed, roughly four fifths are singletons. Sequenced material: PBMCs. The receptors come from a female donor in good health and CMV-seropositive.

CDR3 nucleotide sequence: TGTGCCAGCAGGATTACATCGGGGGAAGCTTTCTTT. Protein: CASRITSGEAFF. The genes are TRBV6-5 and TRBJ1-1; no clear D gene. V dropped 6 bases and J dropped 8 bases, with 13 bases sitting between them. The CDR3 contains 12 residues. The V gene's germline CDR1 is MNHEY and CDR2 SVGAGI.

The chain employs TRBV9 and TRBJ2-3; D possibly corresponds to TRBD2 (6 bases). The germline V and J ends were trimmed by 4 bases and 4 bases, with 19 bases remaining between them. This CDR3 has 16 amino acids. Germline V lookup: CDR1 SGDLS, CDR2 YYNGEE. DNA for the CDR3: TGTGCCAGCAGCACCCGAGGGTTAGCGGACCCAGATACGCAGTATTTT. It encodes CASSTRGLADPDTQYF.

The chain is built from TRBV4-2 and TRBJ1-5; 9 nucleotides line up with TRBD1. Per the germline V gene, CDR1 is LGHNA and CDR2 is YNFKEQ. V gave up 3 bases and J gave up 5 bases; unmatched junction bases: 8. CDR3 length equals 16 residues. The CDR3 loop reads CASSQGQGREDQPQHF. DNA for the CDR3: TGTGCCAGCAGCCAGGGACAGGGAAGGGAGGATCAGCCCCAGCATTTT.

The V gene is TRBV2, the J gene TRBJ1-6; TRBD1 matches at 9 bases. The CDR3 is 16 residues long. CDR1 and CDR2 (germline): SNHLY, FYNNEI. Trimming at V came to 7 bases and at J to 8 bases, leaving 12 bases not matched to a gene. CDR3 protein: CASTTGPGQGHSPLHF. CDR3 DNA sequence: TGTGCCAGCACCACCGGTCCGGGACAGGGACATTCACCCCTCCACTTT.

The chain links TRBV4-1 to TRBJ1-5, with D unresolved. The CDR3 length is 17 residues. CDR1 and CDR2 (germline): MGHRA, YSYEKL. The V gene lost 0 bases and the J gene lost 0 bases, with 12 bases spanning the gap. The CDR3 is CASSQEEVFYSNQPQHF. The CDR3 DNA is TGCGCCAGCAGCCAAGAGGAGGTATTTTATAGCAATCAGCCCCAGCATTTT.

There are a few counts of this clone. The CDR3 ends on some other residue instead of the conserved phenylalanine or tryptophan, so this is likely a read error. The chain employs TRBV6-5 and TRBJ1-2, with 7 bases that match TRBD1. The CDR3 sequence is 12 residues long. V lost 5 bases and J lost 8; bases outside the gene matches: 5. Germline V lookup: CDR1 MNHEY, CDR2 SVGAGI. CDR3 amino acids: CASSKTGFGYTL. CDR3 coding DNA: TGTGCCAGCAGTAAGACAGGGTTCGGCTACACCCTC.

The chain carries TRBV19 and TRBJ2-2; perhaps TRBD2 as D (6 bases). Germline V CDR1 and CDR2: LNHDA, SQIVND (reference sequence). The CDR3 extends over 14 amino acids. The V end lost 8 bases, the J end lost 6 bases, and 16 bases lay between the germline ends. DNA for the CDR3: TGTGCCAGTGCTTCCGTGGGGGGTCCCGGGGAGCTGTTTTTT. It is translated as CASASVGGPGELFF.

This clone has only a few counts. DNA for the CDR3: TGTGCCAGCTCACCTTTAGGACACTCCGAGCAGTACTTC. Its translation is CASSPLGHSEQYF. V usage is TRBV18 and J usage is TRBJ2-7; maybe TRBD1 (5 bases). V lost 3 bases to trimming and J lost 6 bases, with 12 bases between them. This CDR3 contains 13 residues. The V gene's germline CDR1 is KGHSH and CDR2 LQKENI. The complete variable domain, with remaining parts taken from reference TRBV18 and TRBJ2-7, reads NAGVMQNPRHLVRRRGQEARLRCSPMKGHSHVYWYRQLPEEGLKFMVYLQKENIIDESGMPKERFSAEFPKEGPSILRIQQVVRGDSAAYFCASSPLGHSEQYFGPGTRLTVT.

The J gene is TRBJ1-2, the V gene TRBV7-2; D unresolved. The V gene's germline CDR1 is SGHTA and CDR2 FQGNSA. This CDR3 spans 14 amino acids. Trimming shortened V by 0 bases and J by 4 bases, and 9 bases separated the two germline ends. This chain's CDR3 is CASSLAARPYGYTF. The CDR3 coding sequence is TGTGCCAGCAGCTTAGCTGCCAGGCCCTATGGCTACACCTTC.

This clone is a singleton in its sample. The V gene is TRBV29-1, the J gene TRBJ2-2; weak D call: TRBD2 (5 bases). The germline V and J ends were trimmed by 7 bases and 6 bases, with 6 bases remaining between them. The germline V gene has CDR1 SQVTM and CDR2 ANQGSEA. The CDR3 spans 10 residues. CDR3 region: CSAEAGELFF. The DNA for the CDR3 is TGCAGCGCGGAGGCCGGGGAGCTGTTTTTT.

This CDR3 reads CASSAAGMNTEAFF. The CDR3 nucleotides are TGTGCCAGCAGCGCCGCGGGAATGAACACTGAAGCTTTCTTT. This chain joins TRBV5-4 and TRBJ1-1; no clear D gene. Germline V gives CDR1 SGHNT, CDR2 YYREEE (reference sequence). The CDR3 contains 14 residues. The germline V and J ends were trimmed by 4 bases and 0 bases, with 10 bases remaining between them.

The chain recombines TRBV6-6 with TRBJ2-7; 9 nucleotides align to TRBD1. The length of the CDR3 is 15 residues. V shed 5 bases and J 1 base; nucleotides not matched to a gene: 6. Germline V gene data show CDR1 as MNHNY and CDR2 as SVGAGI (reference sequence). The CDR3 sequence: CASSNRDRASYEQYF. The CDR3 DNA reads TGTGCCAGCAGTAACCGGGACAGGGCTTCCTACGAGCAGTACTTC.

The J gene is TRBJ2-3, the V gene TRBV4-2, with 7 bases matching TRBD1. CDR3 length equals 12 residues. Germline V gives CDR1 LGHNA, CDR2 YNFKEQ. With 5 bases clipped from V and 9 bases from J, the junction kept 5 bases outside the gene matches. CDR3 coding DNA: TGTGCCAGCAGCGTTACAGGGGAAACGCAGTATTTT. Amino acids: CASSVTGETQYF.

The chain joins TRBV6-5 to TRBJ1-2, with TRBD1 identical over 7 bases. Trimming removed 0 bases from V and 6 bases from J; junction bases left unmatched: 4. The germline CDR1 and CDR2 sequences are MNHEY and SVGAGI. The CDR3 is made up of 14 amino acids. CDR3 DNA: TGTGCCAGCAGTTACTCTACAGGGGAGGATGGCTACACCTTC. This encodes CASSYSTGEDGYTF.

The rearrangement uses TRBV5-3 and TRBJ2-2, with 9 bases lining up with TRBD1. TRBV5-3 is marked as an open reading frame, function uncertain. The CDR3 is 19 amino acids. The J segment lost 9 bases and the V segment lost 3 bases, leaving 21 bases of the junction unmatched. CDR3 DNA sequence: TGTGCCAGAAGCTGGCCGGGACAGGGTTTCGGCCCTGTGTCCCGGGAGCTGTTTTTT. It translates to CARSWPGQGFGPVSRELFF.

This chain joins TRBV10-2 and TRBJ2-3; D gene ambiguous. CDR3 length: 14 amino acids. Trimming shortened V by 0 bases and J by 3 bases, and 7 bases separated the two germline ends. CDR1 WSHSY and CDR2 SAAADI come from the germline V gene. The CDR3: CASSESIFTDTQYF. Written as DNA, the CDR3 is TGCGCCAGCAGTGAGTCCATTTTTACAGATACGCAGTATTTT.

This sequence joins TRBV29-1 and TRBJ2-3; TRBD2 agrees at 16 bases. V trimming: 7 bases; J trimming: 0 bases; junction bases outside the gene matches: 4. The CDR3 runs to 16 residues. Germline CDR1 SQVTM, CDR2 ANQGSEA. This chain's CDR3 is CSAGTSGGVSTDTQYF. The CDR3 DNA sequence: TGCAGCGCTGGGACTAGCGGGGGGGTTAGCACAGATACGCAGTATTTT.

Comment on this clone: This sample includes further DNA sequences coding for the same CDR3. The chain links TRBV5-1 to TRBJ1-1; 8 bases map to TRBD1. Trimming removed 4 bases from V and 1 base from J; junction bases left unmatched: 3. The CDR3 consists of 14 residues. Germline-derived CDR1 and CDR2 are SGHRS and YFSETQ. The CDR3 spells CASSLQGGNTEAFF. The CDR3 DNA reads as TGCGCCAGCAGCCTACAGGGGGGGAACACTGAAGCTTTCTTT.

This chain links TRBV7-9 with TRBJ1-6; D might be TRBD1 (6 bases). This CDR3 comprises 17 residues. Between the trimmed V and J ends, which lost 0 bases and 9 bases, there was a span of 18 bases. The germline V gene has CDR1 SEHNR and CDR2 FQNEAQ (reference sequence). CDR3 region: CASSLARSGQSGSPLHF. The CDR3 DNA reads TGTGCCAGCAGCTTAGCGCGATCCGGACAGAGTGGTTCACCCCTCCACTTT.

The rearrangement links TRBV14 to TRBJ2-3, with TRBD1 matching over 9 bases. Germline V CDR1 and CDR2: SGHDN, FVKESK. The CDR3 runs 14 residues. Germline trimming cut 3 bases from V and 4 bases from J; bases unmatched to any gene: 2. The CDR3 region is CASSQDRGSDTQYF. The CDR3 DNA sequence: TGTGCCAGCAGCCAGGACAGGGGATCAGATACGCAGTATTTT. Full variable domain (remainder filled in from reference TRBV14 and TRBJ2-3): EAGVTQFPSHSVIEKGQTVTLRCDPISGHDNLYWYRRVMGKEIKFLLHFVKESKQDESGMPNNRFLAERTGGTYSTLKVQPAELEDSGVYFCASSQDRGSDTQYFGPGTRLTVL.

This clone was seen only a few times. V gene TRBV6-6 combines with J gene TRBJ2-7; 10 positions match TRBD2. V lost 6 bases and J lost 2; bases outside the gene matches: 10. From germline, CDR1 is MNHNY and CDR2 SVGAGI (reference sequence). The CDR3 runs to 16 residues. The CDR3 DNA reads TGTGCCAGCAGCCGGGGGACTAGCGTCCCAACCTACGAGCAGTACTTC. It codes for CASSRGTSVPTYEQYF.

This CDR3 is CASKGELYGYTF. The DNA for the CDR3 is TGTGCCAGCAAAGGGGAACTCTATGGCTACACCTTC. The V gene is TRBV2, the J gene TRBJ1-2; D may be TRBD1 (5 bases). The V gene lost 7 bases and the J gene lost 4 bases, with 10 bases spanning the gap. CDR3 size: 12 residues. Germline V gene lookup returns CDR1 SNHLY and CDR2 FYNNEI. Full variable domain (outside the CDR3, taken from reference TRBV2 and TRBJ1-2): EPEVTQTPSHQVTQMGQEVILRCVPISNHLYFYWYRQILGQKVEFLVSFYNNEISEKSEIFDDQFSVERPDGSNFTLKIRSTKLEDSAMYFCASKGELYGYTFGSGTRLTVV.

The chain links TRBV19 to TRBJ2-1, with a weak D call TRBD2 (5 bases). The germline V and J ends were trimmed by 5 bases and 4 bases, with 21 bases remaining between them. The CDR3 totals 17 residues. Germline V lookup: CDR1 LNHDA, CDR2 SQIVND (reference sequence). The CDR3 spells CASSPKPEGFWYNEQFF. CDR3 in DNA: TGTGCCAGTAGTCCCAAGCCCGAGGGTTTCTGGTACAATGAGCAGTTCTTC.

The V and J genes are TRBV27 and TRBJ2-1; TRBD2 aligns across 7 bases. This CDR3 spans 15 amino acids. V trimming: 7 bases; J trimming: 7 bases; junction bases outside the gene matches: 13. The germline gives CDR1 MNHEY, CDR2 SMNVEV (reference sequence). This CDR3 reads CASTDEGAGVNEQFF. The CDR3 DNA reads TGTGCCAGCACTGACGAAGGGGCGGGGGTTAATGAGCAGTTCTTC.

This chain uses TRBV6-4 with TRBJ2-3; TRBD2 matches at 8 bases. After removal of 2 bases from V and 1 base from J, the junction contained 2 bases not matched to a gene. CDR1 and CDR2 (germline): MRHNA, SNTAGT. CDR3 length equals 15 residues. The CDR3 DNA reads TGTGCCAGCAGTGACCCAGCGGGGGGCACAGATACGCAGTATTTT. Translation: CASSDPAGGTDTQYF.

V and J are TRBV7-9 and TRBJ2-7, with TRBD2 matching 12 bases. Germline CDR1 reads SEHNR; CDR2 reads FQNEAQ (reference sequence). The CDR3 sequence is 15 residues long. The ends lost 3 bases at V and 5 bases at J; junction bases unmatched: 5. This CDR3 reads CASSLEWTSGDEQYF. The CDR3 DNA reads as TGTGCCAGCAGCTTGGAATGGACTAGCGGGGACGAGCAGTACTTC.

This clone appeared a few times. Different DNA sequences within this sample yield the same CDR3. The chain uses TRBV28 and TRBJ1-2, with D possibly matching TRBD1 (6 bases). The V end lost 7 bases, the J end lost 5 bases, and 14 bases lay between the germline ends. This CDR3 spans 13 amino acids. From germline, CDR1 is MDHEN and CDR2 SYDVKM. The chain's CDR3 is CASTGTKFYGYTF. CDR3 DNA: TGTGCCAGCACCGGGACAAAATTTTATGGCTACACCTTC.

This chain joins TRBV27 and TRBJ1-2, with 7 bases fitting TRBD1. This CDR3 is built from 18 residues. The trim removed 8 bases at V and 4 bases at J, leaving 22 bases unmatched. Germline V gene data show CDR1 as MNHEY and CDR2 as SMNVEV (reference sequence). The CDR3 spells CASLPPRYRQGPIYGYTF. As DNA, the CDR3 is TGTGCCAGCCTACCTCCACGTTATCGACAGGGCCCTATCTATGGCTACACCTTC.

This chain joins TRBV13 and TRBJ2-3; D remains unclear. The germline V and J ends were trimmed by 2 bases and 4 bases, with 4 bases remaining between them. CDR1 is PRHDT, CDR2 FYEKMQ, per germline (reference sequence). The CDR3 is 12 residues long. The CDR3: CASSLSSDTQYF. The CDR3 region has the DNA TGTGCCAGCAGCTTAAGCTCAGATACGCAGTATTTT. Filled out from reference TRBV13 and TRBJ2-3, the complete variable domain reads AAGVIQSPRHLIKEKRETATLKCYPIPRHDTVYWYQQGPGQDPQFLISFYEKMQSDKGSIPDRFSAQQFSDYHSELNMSSLELGDSALYFCASSLSSDTQYFGPGTRLTVL.

The chain joins TRBV19 to TRBJ1-5, with D maybe TRBD1 (5 bases). Germline V gene sequence: CDR1 LNHDA, CDR2 SQIVND (reference sequence). V lost 4 bases, J lost 0 bases, and 13 bases lay in between. The CDR3 is 16 amino acids. This chain's CDR3 is CASSTDLQVSNQPQHF. In DNA form, the CDR3 reads TGTGCCAGTAGTACAGATTTACAGGTTAGCAATCAGCCCCAGCATTTT.

This clone was detected once. CDR3 in amino acids: CATSREGRPLAGGKFF. The CDR3 DNA follows: TGTGCCACCAGCAGAGAGGGCCGACCCCTAGCGGGGGGGAAGTTCTTC. The chain has TRBV15 and TRBJ2-1; TRBD2 agrees at 12 bases. J lost 14 bases, V lost 0 bases, and 11 bases had no gene match. The germline V gene has CDR1 LNHNV and CDR2 YYDKDF (reference sequence). The CDR3 runs to 16 residues.

This clone was detected a few times. The chain carries TRBV6-4 and TRBJ2-1, with 8 bases fitting TRBD1. The CDR3 consists of 14 residues. With 6 bases clipped from V and 9 bases from J, the junction kept 10 bases outside the gene matches. Germline-derived CDR1 and CDR2 are MRHNA and SNTAGT. DNA for the CDR3: TGTGCCAGCAGCGACCGGACAGGGACGGCTGAGCAGTTCTTC. Residues: CASSDRTGTAEQFF.